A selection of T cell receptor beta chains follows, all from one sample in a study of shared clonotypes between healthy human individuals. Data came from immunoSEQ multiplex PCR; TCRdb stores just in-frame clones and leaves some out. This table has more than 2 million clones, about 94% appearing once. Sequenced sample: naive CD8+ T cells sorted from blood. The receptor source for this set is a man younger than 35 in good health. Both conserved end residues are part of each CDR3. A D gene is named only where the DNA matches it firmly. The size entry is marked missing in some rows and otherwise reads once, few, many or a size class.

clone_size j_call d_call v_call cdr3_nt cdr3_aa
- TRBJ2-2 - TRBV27 TGTGCCAGCAGTTCGACCGGGGAGCTGTTTTTT CASSSTGELFF
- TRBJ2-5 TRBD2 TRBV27 TGTGCCAGCAGTTTTTTGGCGGGAGGAGAGACCCAGTACTTC CASSFLAGGETQYF
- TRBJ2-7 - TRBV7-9 TGTGCCAGCAGCATCTCAGTGAACTACGAGCAGTACTTC CASSISVNYEQYF
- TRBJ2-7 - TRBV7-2 TGTGCCAGCAGCTTATGGCAAACAGGGACCTACGAGCAGTACTTC CASSLWQTGTYEQYF
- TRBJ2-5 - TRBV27 TGTGCCAGCAGTTCCTCGGTGAGAACGGAGACCCAGTACTTC CASSSSVRTETQYF
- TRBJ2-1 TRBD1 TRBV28 TGTGCCAGCAGGGAAACAGGGGGCGCATACAATGAGCAGTTCTTC CASRETGGAYNEQFF
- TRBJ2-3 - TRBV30 TGTGCCTGGACACCTACAGAGTTTAGCACAGATACGCAGTATTTT CAWTPTEFSTDTQYF
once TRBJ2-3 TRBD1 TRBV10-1 TGCGCCAGCAGGAGTTGGGGACAGGTAGTTCCAGATACGCAGTATTTT CASRSWGQVVPDTQYF
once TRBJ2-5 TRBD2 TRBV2 TGTGCCAGCAGTGCTTGGGCTAGCGGGAGGGCCGGACAAGAGACCCAGTACTTC CASSAWASGRAGQETQYF
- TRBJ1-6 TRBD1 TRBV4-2 TGTGCCAGCAGCCAAGACGGGACAGATAAGGATTTT CASSQDGTDKDF
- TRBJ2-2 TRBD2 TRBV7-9 TGTGCCAGCAGTTTACTAGCGGGGGTCTCCACCGGGGAGCTGTTTTTT CASSLLAGVSTGELFF
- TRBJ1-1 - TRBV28 TGTGCCAGCAGTTTATGGGGGGGCGGTAAAGAAGCTTTCTTT CASSLWGGGKEAFF
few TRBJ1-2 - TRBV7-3 TGTGCCAGCAGTCCGGACACGACTGCACGTGGCTACACCTTC CASSPDTTARGYTF
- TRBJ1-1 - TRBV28 TGTGCCAGCAGATCGAACCTAGGGAACACTGAAGCTTTCTTT CASRSNLGNTEAFF
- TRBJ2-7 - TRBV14 TGTGCCAGCAGCCAAGATGGGGGAGGAGGGGCCGCCTACGAGCAGTACTTC CASSQDGGGGAAYEQYF
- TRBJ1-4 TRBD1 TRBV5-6 TGTGCCAGCAACCGACAGGGGCCCTCGGAAAAACTGTTTTTT CASNRQGPSEKLFF
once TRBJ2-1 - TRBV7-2 TGTGCCAGCAGGAAGGTGGGGGCTGACTACAATGAGCAGTTCTTC CASRKVGADYNEQFF
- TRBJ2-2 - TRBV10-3 TGTGCCATCAGTGTCTTAACAGGGAACACCGGGGAGCTGTTTTTT CAISVLTGNTGELFF
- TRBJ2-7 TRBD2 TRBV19 TGTGCCAGTAGTTTATCTAGCGGGGAGCCGCTCTACGAGCAGTACTTC CASSLSSGEPLYEQYF
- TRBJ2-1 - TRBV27 TGTGCCAGCACCTACGGGGAAAGCTACAATGAGCAGTTCTTC CASTYGESYNEQFF
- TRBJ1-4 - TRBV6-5 TGTGCCAGCAGTTACCCGGGACGGATTAATGAAAAACTGTTTTTT CASSYPGRINEKLFF
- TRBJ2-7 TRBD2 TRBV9 TGTGCCAGCAGCCCGTCGGGACTAGCGAGGGACGAGCAGTACTTC CASSPSGLARDEQYF
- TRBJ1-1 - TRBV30 TGTGCCTGGACCCTATCGGGGGGTGGTGAAGCTTTCTTT CAWTLSGGGEAFF
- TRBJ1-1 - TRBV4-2 TGTGCCAGCAGCCAAGAAGTAGATGGGGGCACTGAAGCTTTCTTT CASSQEVDGGTEAFF
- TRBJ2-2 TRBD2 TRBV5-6 TGTGCCAGCAGCTTGGAAGCGGGGGGGCCGACCGGGGAGCTGTTTTTT CASSLEAGGPTGELFF
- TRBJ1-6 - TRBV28 TGTGCCAGCAGACCCGACCGGGAGGTCCCCTATAATTCACCCCTCCACTTT CASRPDREVPYNSPLHF
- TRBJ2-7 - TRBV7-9 TGTGCCAGCAGCCCCAAGGGAGTCAACGAGCAGTACTTC CASSPKGVNEQYF
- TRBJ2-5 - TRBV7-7 TGTGCTAGCAGCTTAGCTCCCCAAGAGACCCAGTACTTC CASSLAPQETQYF
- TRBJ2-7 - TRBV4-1 TGCGCCAGCAGCCAAGATGGGGGCGGCTACGAGCAGTACTTC CASSQDGGGYEQYF
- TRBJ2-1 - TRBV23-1 TGCGCCAGCAGTCAATCAGGGGCCGCGGATGAGCAGTTCTTC CASSQSGAADEQFF
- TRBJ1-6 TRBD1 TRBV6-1 TGTGCCAGCAGCGATACAGGGGCTAATTCACCCCTCCACTTT CASSDTGANSPLHF
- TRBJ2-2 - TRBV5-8 TGTGCCAGCGCCCGGGAGCGGGCGAACACCGGGGAGCTGTTTTTT CASARERANTGELFF
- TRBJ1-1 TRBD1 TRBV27 TGTGCCAGCAGTTTGGAGGGGGCGAGAACTGAAGCTTTCTTT CASSLEGARTEAFF
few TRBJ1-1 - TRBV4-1 TGCGCCAGCAGCGGTTGGAACACTGAAGCTTTCTTT CASSGWNTEAFF
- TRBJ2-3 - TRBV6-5 TGTGCCAGCAGCCCACTTAGGCGGAGCACAGATACGCAGTATTTT CASSPLRRSTDTQYF
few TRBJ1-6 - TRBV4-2 TGTGCCAGCAGCCAACCGGGGGATGGGGATTCACCCCTCCACTTT CASSQPGDGDSPLHF
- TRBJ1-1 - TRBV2 TGTGCCAGCAGTGGGACAGCGGCGAACACTGAAGCTTTCTTT CASSGTAANTEAFF
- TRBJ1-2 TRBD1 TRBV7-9 TGTGCCAGCAGCTCCCACCCCAGGACAGGGTATGGCTACACCTTC CASSSHPRTGYGYTF
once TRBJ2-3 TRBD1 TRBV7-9 TGTGCCAGCAGCTTCCGACAGGGCGAAACAGATACGCAGTATTTT CASSFRQGETDTQYF
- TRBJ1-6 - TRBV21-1 TGTGCCAGCAGCAAAGAAACTGTACAGCGAATTAATTCACCCCTCCACTTT CASSKETVQRINSPLHF
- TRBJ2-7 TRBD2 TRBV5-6 TGTGCCAGCAGCTCAGAGCGGGAAGAAGCCTACGAGCAGTACTTC CASSSEREEAYEQYF